This T cell receptor (beta chain) originates from a study of human T cells and chemical hapten exposure. Turning to the study itself: In the approximately 26-week study, patients were dosed weekly with diphenylcyclopropenone on the scalp throughout.

J was trimmed by 5 bases and V by 3 bases; bases with no gene match: 5. The CDR3 has 15 amino acids. CDR1 is MDHEN, CDR2 SYDVKM, per germline. In the library, unique molecular identifiers were attached to individual cDNA molecules. TCRdb reprocessed the RACE reads via MiXCR and lists one record per CDR3 protein. The top ten clones hold roughly 2% of a sample with approximately 32,000 distinct CDR3 sequences, around 12% of them seen once. Specified time point: pre-sensitization, week 0. As to treatment: therapeutic diphenylcyclopropenone sensitization with weekly scalp DPC. It was unfractionated whole blood from which total RNA was extracted. Whole-study results and caveats: It should be noted that donors had alopecia, so their immune response may differ from healthy people's. PT1 expanded TCR numbers tracked positively with patch test score.

This clonotype has ten or more counts. The antigen remains unidentified. This TCR was sampled from a woman between 40 and 55 years old with alopecia areata. Some clones in this sample may be carry-over from other donors' samples. This sample comprised whole blood, obtained in connection with sensitization to the hapten diphenylcyclopropenone (DPC). This chain uses TRBV28 with TRBJ2-1; the match to TRBD2 covers 9 bases. CDR3 loop: CASSFGSGRHNEQFF. The CDR3 nucleotides are TGTGCCAGCAGTTTTGGTAGCGGGAGACACAATGAGCAGTTCTTC.